The clone carrying this T cell receptor (beta chain) was detected only a few times. Antigen specificity is unknown. This sample is drawn from a study of vaccination effects on CD4 cells after COVID-19. CD4+ T cells specific for antigen were expanded with viral peptide pools by the ViraFEST assay before sequencing. Isolating CD4+ T cells followed more than eight days of culture. Everyone in the study got two shots of either the BNT162b2 or mRNA-1273 vaccine. According to the study, vaccine recipients showed no prior SARS-CoV-2 infection and negative nucleocapsid antibodies. IL-2 medium supplanted half the medium on days 3 and 7. Assay: immunoSEQ multiplex PCR; the TCRdb copy retains only in-frame clones and omits some. The profile shows roughly 46,000 clones, over 60% of them singletons. Study-wide results and limits: Researchers report that only 1 of 255 vaccine-induced clones in healthy vaccinees cross-reacted with common cold coronaviruses. Early post-infection timepoints were missing from the study, which also had few convalescent patients.

The sample consisted of CD4+ T cells from PBMCs cultured with HCoV-OC43 spike peptides, taken after COVID-19 vaccination. Subset given: HCoV-OC43 spike overlapping peptide pool stimulation. The sequence was collected from a human donor who received a COVID-19 vaccine.

CDR3 nucleotide sequence: TGTGCCAGCAGGAACACAGGGAACTCTGGAAACACCATATATTTT. Translation: CASRNTGNSGNTIYF. The rearrangement uses TRBV11-2 and TRBJ1-3, with D maybe TRBD1 (6 bases). CDR3 size: 15 residues. Germline values: CDR1 SGHAT, CDR2 FQNNGV. The germline V and J ends were trimmed by 6 bases and 0 bases, with 12 bases remaining between them.